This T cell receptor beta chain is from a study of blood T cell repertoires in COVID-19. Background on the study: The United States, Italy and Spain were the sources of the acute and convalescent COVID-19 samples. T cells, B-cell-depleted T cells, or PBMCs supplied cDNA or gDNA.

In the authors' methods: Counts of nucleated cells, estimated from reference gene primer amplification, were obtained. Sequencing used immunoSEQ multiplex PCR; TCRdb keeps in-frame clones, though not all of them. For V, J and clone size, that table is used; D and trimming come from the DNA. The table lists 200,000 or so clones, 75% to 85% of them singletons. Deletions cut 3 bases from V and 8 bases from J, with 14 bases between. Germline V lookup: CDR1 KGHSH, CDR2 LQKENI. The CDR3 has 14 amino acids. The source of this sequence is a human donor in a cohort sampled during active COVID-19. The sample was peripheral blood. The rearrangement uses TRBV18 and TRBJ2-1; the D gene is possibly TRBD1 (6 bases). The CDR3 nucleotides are TGTGCCAGCTCACCCACAGGGAGCTGGGATGAGCAGTTCTTC. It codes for CASSPTGSWDEQFF.